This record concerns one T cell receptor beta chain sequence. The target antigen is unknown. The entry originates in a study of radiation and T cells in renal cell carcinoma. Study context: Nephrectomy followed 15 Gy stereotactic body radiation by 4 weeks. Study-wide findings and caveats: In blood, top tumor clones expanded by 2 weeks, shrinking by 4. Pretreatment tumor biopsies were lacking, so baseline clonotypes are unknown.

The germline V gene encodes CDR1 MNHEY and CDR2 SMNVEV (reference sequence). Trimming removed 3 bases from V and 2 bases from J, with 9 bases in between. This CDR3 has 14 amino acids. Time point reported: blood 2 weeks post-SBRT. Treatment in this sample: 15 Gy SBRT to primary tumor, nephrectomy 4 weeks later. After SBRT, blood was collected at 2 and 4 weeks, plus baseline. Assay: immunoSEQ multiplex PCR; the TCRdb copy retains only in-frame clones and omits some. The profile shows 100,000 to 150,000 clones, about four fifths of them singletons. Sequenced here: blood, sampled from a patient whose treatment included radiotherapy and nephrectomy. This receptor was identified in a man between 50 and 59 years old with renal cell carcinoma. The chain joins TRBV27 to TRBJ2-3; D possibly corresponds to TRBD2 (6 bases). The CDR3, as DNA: TGTGCCAGCAGTTTGGAGGGATCCACAGATACGCAGTATTTT. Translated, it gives CASSLEGSTDTQYF.